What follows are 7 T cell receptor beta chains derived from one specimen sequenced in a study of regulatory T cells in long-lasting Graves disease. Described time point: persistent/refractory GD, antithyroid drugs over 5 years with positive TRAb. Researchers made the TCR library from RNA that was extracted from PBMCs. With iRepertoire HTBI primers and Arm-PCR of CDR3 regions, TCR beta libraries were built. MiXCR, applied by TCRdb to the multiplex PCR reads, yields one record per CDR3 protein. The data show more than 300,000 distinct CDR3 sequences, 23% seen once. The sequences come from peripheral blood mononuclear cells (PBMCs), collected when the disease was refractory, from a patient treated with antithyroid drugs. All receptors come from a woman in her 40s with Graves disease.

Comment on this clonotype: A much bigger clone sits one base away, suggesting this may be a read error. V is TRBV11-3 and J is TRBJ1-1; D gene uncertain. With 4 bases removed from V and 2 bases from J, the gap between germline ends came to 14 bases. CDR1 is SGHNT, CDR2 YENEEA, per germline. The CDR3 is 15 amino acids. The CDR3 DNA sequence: TGTGCCAGCAGCTCCTCCTCCGCAGATAACACTGAAGCTTTCTTT. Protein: CASSSSSADNTEAFF.

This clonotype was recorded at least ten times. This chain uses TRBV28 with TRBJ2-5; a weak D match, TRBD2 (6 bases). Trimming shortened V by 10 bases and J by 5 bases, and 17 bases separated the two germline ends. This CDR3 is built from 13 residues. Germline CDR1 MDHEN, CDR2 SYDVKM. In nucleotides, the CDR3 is TGTGCCATCAACACGGGGGTTGTGGAGACCCAGTACTTC. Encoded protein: CAINTGVVETQYF.

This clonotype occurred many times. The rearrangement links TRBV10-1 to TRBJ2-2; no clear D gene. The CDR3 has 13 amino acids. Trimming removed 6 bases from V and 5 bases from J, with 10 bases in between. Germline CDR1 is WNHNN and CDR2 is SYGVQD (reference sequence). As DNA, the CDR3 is TGCGCCAGCAGCCCCCGACAAACCGGGGAGCTGTTTTTT. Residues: CASSPRQTGELFF.

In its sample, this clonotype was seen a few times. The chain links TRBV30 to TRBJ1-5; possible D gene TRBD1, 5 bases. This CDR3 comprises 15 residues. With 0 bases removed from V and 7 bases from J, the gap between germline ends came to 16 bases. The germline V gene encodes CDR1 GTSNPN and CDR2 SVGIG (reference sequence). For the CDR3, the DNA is TGTGCCTGGAGTGTAAGGCAGGGTGTTGCCCAGCCCCAGCATTTT. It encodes CAWSVRQGVAQPQHF. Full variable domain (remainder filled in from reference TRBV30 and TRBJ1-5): SQTIHQWPATLVQPVGSPLSLECTVEGTSNPNLYWYRQAAGRGLQLLFYSVGIGQISSEVPQNLSASRPQDRQFILSSKKLLLSDSGFYLCAWSVRQGVAQPQHFGDGTRLSIL.

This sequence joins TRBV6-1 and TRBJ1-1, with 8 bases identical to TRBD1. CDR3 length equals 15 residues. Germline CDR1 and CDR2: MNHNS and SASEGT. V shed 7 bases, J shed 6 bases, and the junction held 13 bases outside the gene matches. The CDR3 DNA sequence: TGTGCCAGCAACCCGGGGACAGGCGGGTGGGCTGAAGCTTTCTTT. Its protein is CASNPGTGGWAEAFF.

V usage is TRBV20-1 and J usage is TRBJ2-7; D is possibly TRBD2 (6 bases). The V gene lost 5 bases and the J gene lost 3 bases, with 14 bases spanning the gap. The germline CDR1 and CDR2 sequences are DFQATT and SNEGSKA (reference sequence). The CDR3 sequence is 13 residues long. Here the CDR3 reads CSAGPGLLYEQYF. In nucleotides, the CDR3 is TGCAGTGCTGGACCGGGACTCCTCTACGAGCAGTACTTC.

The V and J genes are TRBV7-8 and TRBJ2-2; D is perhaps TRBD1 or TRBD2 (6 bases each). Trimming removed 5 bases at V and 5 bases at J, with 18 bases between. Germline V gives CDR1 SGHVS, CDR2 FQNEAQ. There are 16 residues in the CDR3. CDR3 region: CASSRARLGGTGELFF. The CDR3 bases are TGTGCCAGCAGCCGGGCGCGACTAGGGGGGACCGGGGAGCTGTTTTTT.